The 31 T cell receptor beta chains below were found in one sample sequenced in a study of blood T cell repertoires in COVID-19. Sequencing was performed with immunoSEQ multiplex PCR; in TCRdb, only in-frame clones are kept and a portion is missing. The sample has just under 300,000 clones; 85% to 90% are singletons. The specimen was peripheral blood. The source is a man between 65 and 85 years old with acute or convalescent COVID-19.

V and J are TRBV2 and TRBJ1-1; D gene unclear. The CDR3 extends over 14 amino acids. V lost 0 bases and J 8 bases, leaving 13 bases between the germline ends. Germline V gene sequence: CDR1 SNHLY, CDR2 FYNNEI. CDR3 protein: CASSEARTAAEAFF. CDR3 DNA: TGTGCCAGCAGTGAAGCCAGAACAGCGGCAGAAGCTTTCTTT.

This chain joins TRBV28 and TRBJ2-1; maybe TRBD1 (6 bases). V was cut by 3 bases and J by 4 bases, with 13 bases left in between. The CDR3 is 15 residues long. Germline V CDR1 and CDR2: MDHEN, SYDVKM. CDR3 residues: CASSFDRTTYNEQFF. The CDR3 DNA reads TGTGCCAGCAGTTTCGACAGGACCACATACAATGAGCAGTTCTTC.

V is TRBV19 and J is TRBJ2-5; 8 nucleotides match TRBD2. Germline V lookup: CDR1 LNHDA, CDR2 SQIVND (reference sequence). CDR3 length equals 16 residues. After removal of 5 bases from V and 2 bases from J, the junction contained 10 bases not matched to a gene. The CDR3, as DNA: TGTGCCAGTAGTCCTTTACGGGGGGGAAGACAAGAGACCCAGTACTTC. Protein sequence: CASSPLRGGRQETQYF. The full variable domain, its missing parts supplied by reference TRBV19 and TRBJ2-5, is DGGITQSPKYLFRKEGQNVTLSCEQNLNHDAMYWYRQDPGQGLRLIYYSQIVNDFQKGDIAEGYSVSREKKESFPLTVTSAQKNPTAFYLCASSPLRGGRQETQYFGPGTRLLVL.

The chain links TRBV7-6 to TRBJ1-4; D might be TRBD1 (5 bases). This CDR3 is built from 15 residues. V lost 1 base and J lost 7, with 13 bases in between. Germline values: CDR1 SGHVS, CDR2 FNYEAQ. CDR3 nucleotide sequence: TGTGCCAGCAGCTTAGTTCAGGGCGGTGGTGAAAAACTGTTTTTT. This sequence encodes CASSLVQGGGEKLFF. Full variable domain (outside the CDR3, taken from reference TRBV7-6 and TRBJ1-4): GAGVSQSPRYKVTKRGQDVALRCDPISGHVSLYWYRQALGQGPEFLTYFNYEAQQDKSGLPNDRFSAERPEGSISTLTIQRTEQRDSAMYRCASSLVQGGGEKLFFGSGTQLSVL.

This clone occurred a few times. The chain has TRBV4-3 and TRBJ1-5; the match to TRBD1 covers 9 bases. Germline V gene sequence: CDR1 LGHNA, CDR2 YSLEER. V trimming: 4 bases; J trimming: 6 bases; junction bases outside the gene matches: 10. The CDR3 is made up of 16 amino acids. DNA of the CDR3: TGCGCCAGCAGCCGGGACAGGGTTAGAAAGGGTCAGCCCCAGCATTTT. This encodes CASSRDRVRKGQPQHF.

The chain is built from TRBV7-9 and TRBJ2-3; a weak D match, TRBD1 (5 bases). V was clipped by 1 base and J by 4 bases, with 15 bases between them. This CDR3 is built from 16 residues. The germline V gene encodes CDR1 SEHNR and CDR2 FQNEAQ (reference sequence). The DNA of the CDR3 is TGTGCCAGCAGCTTAGGATGGGCAGGGTCCGCAGATACGCAGTATTTT. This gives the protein CASSLGWAGSADTQYF.

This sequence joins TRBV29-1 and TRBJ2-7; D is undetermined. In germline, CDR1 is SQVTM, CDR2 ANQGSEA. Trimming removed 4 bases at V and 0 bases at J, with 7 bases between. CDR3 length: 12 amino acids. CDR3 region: CSVGPFSYEQYF. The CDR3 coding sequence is TGCAGCGTTGGTCCGTTCTCCTACGAGCAGTACTTC.

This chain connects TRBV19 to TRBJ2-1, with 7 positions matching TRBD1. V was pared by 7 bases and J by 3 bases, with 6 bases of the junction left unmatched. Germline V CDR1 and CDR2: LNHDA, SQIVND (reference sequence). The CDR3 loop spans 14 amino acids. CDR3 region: CASNPTGFYNEQFF. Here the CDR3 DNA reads TGTGCCAGTAACCCGACAGGGTTCTACAATGAGCAGTTCTTC.

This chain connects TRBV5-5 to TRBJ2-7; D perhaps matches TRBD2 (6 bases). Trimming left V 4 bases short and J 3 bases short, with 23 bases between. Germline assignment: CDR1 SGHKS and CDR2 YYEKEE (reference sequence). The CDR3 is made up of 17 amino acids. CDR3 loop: CASSPRDLLAANYEQYF. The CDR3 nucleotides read TGTGCCAGCAGCCCACGCGATTTGTTAGCGGCAAACTACGAGCAGTACTTC.

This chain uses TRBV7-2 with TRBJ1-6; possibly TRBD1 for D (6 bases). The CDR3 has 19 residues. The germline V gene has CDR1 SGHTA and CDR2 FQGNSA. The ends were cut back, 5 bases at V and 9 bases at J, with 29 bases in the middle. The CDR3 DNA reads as TGTGCCAGCAGCCCTTATACAGGGTTCTCCTCTGTACGGCGTTCACCCCTCCACTTT. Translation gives CASSPYTGFSSVRRSPLHF.

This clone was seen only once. In nucleotides, the CDR3 is TGTGCCAGCAGTTACTCGGGTTTACAGAACTATGGCTACACCTTC. Translation: CASSYSGLQNYGYTF. The chain uses TRBV6-5 and TRBJ1-2; no clear D gene. Trimming stripped 0 bases from V and 2 bases from J, with 10 bases between. Germline CDR1 reads MNHEY; CDR2 reads SVGAGI. CDR3 length equals 15 residues.

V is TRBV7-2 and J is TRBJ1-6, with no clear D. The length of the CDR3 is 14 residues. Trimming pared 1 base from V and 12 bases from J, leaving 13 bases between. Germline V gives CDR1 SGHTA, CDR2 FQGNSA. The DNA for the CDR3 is TGTGCCAGCAGCTTAGAGTCAACCCCGGTACCCCTCCACTTT. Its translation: CASSLESTPVPLHF.

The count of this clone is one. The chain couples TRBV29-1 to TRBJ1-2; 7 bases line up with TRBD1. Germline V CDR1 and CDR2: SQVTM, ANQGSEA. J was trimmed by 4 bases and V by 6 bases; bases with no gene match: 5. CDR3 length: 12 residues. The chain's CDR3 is CSVGDRGYGYTF. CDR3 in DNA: TGCAGCGTAGGGGACAGAGGCTATGGCTACACCTTC.

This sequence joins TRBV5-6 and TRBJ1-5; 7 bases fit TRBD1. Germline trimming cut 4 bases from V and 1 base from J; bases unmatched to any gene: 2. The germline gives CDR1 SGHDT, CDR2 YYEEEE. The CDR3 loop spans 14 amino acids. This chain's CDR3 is CASSVTGSNQPQHF. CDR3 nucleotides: TGTGCCAGCAGCGTGACAGGGAGCAATCAGCCCCAGCATTTT. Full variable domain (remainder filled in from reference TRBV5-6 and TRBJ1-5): DAGVTQSPTHLIKTRGQQVTLRCSPKSGHDTVSWYQQALGQGPQFIFQYYEEEERQRGNFPDRFSGHQFPNYSSELNVNALLLGDSALYLCASSVTGSNQPQHFGDGTRLSIL.

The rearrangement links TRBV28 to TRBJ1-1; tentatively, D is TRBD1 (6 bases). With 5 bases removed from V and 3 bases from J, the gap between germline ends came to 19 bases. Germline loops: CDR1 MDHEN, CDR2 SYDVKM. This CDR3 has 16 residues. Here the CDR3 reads CASSLGDRRPHTEAFF. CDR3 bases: TGTGCCAGCAGTCTTGGAGACAGGCGACCCCACACTGAAGCTTTCTTT.

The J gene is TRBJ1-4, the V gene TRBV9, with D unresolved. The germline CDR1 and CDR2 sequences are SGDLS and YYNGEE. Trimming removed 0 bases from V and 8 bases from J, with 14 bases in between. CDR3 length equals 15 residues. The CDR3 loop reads CASSVDEAPGEKLFF. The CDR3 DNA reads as TGTGCCAGCAGCGTAGATGAGGCCCCGGGGGAAAAACTGTTTTTT.

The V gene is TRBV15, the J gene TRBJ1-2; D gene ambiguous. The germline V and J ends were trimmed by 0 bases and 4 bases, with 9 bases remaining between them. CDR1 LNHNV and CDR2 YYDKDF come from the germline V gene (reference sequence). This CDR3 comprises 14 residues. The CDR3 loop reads CATSRDPQSYGYTF. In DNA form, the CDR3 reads TGTGCCACCAGCAGAGATCCACAGAGCTATGGCTACACCTTC. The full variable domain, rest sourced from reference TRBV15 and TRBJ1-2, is DAMVIQNPRYQVTQFGKPVTLSCSQTLNHNVMYWYQQKSSQAPKLLFHYYDKDFNNEADTPDNFQSRRPNTSFCFLDIRSPGLGDTAMYLCATSRDPQSYGYTFGSGTRLTVV.

The CDR3 nucleotides read TGTGCCAGCAGCTTTGGGTACAGGGAAGAGACCCAGTACTTC. Translated: CASSFGYREETQYF. The V call is TRBV5-6, the J call TRBJ2-5; D possibly corresponds to TRBD1 (6 bases). Per the germline V gene, CDR1 is SGHDT and CDR2 is YYEEEE. The V and J ends lost 2 bases and 3 bases respectively, with 11 bases between them. The CDR3 has 14 amino acids.

The chain's CDR3 is CASSQEVGTQYF. CDR3 DNA: TGTGCCAGCAGTCAAGAGGTGGGTACGCAGTATTTT. This rearrangement joins TRBV28 to TRBJ2-3; no firm D call. The CDR3 contains 12 residues. V lost 5 bases, J lost 8 bases, and 11 bases lay in between. CDR1 is MDHEN, CDR2 SYDVKM, per germline.

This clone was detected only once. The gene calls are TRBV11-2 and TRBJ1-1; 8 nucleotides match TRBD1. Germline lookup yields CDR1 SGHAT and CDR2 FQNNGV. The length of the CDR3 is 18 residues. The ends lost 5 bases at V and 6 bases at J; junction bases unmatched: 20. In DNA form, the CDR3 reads TGTGCCAGCAGCCGCAGGGGGCGCCTTGCCGGGGGTGAGGCTGAAGCTTTCTTT. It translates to CASSRRGRLAGGEAEAFF.

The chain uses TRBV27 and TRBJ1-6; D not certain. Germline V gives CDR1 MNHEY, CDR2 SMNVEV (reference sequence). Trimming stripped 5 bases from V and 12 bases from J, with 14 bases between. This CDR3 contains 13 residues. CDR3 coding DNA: TGTGCCAGCAGTCCCCCTTCGCAGATACCCCTCCACTTT. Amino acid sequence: CASSPPSQIPLHF.

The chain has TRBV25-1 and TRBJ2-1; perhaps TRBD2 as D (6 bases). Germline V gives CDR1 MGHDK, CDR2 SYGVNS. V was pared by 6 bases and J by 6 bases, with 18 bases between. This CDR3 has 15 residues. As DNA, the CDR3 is TGTGCCAGCAGCATGACTAGTATGGGTAGCAATGAGCAGTTCTTC. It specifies CASSMTSMGSNEQFF.

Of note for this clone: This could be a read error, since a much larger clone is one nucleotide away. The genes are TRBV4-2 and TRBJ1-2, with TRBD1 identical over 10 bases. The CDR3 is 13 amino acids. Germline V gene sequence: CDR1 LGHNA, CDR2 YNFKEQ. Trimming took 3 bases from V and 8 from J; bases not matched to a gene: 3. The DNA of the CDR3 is TGTGCCAGCAGCCAGGGGACAGGGGACGGCTACACCTTC. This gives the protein CASSQGTGDGYTF.

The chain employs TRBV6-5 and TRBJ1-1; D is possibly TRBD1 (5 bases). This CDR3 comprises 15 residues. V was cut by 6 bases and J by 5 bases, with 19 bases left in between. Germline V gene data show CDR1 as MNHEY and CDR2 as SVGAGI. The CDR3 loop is CASRGQGGFATEAFF. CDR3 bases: TGTGCCAGCAGGGGTCAGGGAGGTTTCGCAACTGAAGCTTTCTTT.

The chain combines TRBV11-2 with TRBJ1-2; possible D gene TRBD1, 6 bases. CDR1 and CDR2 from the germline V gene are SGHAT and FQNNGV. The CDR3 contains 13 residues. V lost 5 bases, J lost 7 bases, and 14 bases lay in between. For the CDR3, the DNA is TGTGCCAGCAGCCGCCCGGACAGCCTTGGCTACACCTTC. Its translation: CASSRPDSLGYTF.

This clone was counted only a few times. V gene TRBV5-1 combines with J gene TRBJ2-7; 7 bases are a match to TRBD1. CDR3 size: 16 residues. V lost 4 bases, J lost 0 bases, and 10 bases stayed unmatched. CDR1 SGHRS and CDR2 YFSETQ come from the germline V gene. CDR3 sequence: CASSPAPGQSSYEQYF. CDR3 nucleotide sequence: TGCGCCAGCAGCCCTGCCCCGGGACAGAGCTCCTACGAGCAGTACTTC.

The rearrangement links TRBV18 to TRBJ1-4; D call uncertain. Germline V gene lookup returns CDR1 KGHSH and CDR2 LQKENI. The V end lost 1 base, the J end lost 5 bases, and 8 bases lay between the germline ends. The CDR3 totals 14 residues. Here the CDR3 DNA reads TGTGCCAGCTCACCACGCGGGGTCAATGAAAAACTGTTTTTT. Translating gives CASSPRGVNEKLFF.

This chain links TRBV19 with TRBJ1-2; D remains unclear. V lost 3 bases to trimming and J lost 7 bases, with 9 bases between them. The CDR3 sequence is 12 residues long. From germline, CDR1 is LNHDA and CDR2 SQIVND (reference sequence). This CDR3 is CASSIAGFGYTF. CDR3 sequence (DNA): TGTGCCAGTAGTATTGCGGGGTTTGGCTACACCTTC.

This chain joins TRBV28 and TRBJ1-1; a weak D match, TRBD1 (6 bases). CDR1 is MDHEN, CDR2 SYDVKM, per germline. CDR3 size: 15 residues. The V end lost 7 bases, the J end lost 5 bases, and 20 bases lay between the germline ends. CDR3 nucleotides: TGTGCCAGCACTCCCCCAGGACAGCCGAGTACTGAAGCTTTCTTT. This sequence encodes CASTPPGQPSTEAFF.

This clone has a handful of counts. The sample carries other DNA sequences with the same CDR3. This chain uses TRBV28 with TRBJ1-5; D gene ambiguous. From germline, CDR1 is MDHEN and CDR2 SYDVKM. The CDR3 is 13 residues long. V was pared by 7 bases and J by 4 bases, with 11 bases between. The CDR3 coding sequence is TGTGCCAGCAAGTTGGCAGGTAATCAGCCCCAGCATTTT. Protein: CASKLAGNQPQHF. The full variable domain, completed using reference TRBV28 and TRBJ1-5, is DVKVTQSSRYLVKRTGEKVFLECVQDMDHENMFWYRQDPGLGLRLIYFSYDVKMKEKGDIPEGYSVSREKKERFSLILESASTNQTSMYLCASKLAGNQPQHFGDGTRLSIL.

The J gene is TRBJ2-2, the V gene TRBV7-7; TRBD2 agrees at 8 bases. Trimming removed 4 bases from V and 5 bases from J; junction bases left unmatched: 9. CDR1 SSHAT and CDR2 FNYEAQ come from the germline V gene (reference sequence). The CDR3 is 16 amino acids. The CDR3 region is CASSSAGGLITGELFF. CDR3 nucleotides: TGTGCCAGCAGCTCCGCGGGGGGACTTATAACCGGGGAGCTGTTTTTT.